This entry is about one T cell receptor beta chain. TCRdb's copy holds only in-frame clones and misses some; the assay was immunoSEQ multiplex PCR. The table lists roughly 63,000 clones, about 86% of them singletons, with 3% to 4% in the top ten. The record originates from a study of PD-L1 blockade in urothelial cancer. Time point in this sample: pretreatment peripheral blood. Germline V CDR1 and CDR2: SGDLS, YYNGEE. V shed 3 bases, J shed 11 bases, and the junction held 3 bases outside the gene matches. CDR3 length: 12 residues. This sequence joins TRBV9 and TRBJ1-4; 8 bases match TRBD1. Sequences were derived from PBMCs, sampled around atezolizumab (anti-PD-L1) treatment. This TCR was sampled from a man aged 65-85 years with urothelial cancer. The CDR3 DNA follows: TGTGCCAGCAGCGACCGACAGGGGAAACTGTTTTTT. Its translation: CASSDRQGKLFF.